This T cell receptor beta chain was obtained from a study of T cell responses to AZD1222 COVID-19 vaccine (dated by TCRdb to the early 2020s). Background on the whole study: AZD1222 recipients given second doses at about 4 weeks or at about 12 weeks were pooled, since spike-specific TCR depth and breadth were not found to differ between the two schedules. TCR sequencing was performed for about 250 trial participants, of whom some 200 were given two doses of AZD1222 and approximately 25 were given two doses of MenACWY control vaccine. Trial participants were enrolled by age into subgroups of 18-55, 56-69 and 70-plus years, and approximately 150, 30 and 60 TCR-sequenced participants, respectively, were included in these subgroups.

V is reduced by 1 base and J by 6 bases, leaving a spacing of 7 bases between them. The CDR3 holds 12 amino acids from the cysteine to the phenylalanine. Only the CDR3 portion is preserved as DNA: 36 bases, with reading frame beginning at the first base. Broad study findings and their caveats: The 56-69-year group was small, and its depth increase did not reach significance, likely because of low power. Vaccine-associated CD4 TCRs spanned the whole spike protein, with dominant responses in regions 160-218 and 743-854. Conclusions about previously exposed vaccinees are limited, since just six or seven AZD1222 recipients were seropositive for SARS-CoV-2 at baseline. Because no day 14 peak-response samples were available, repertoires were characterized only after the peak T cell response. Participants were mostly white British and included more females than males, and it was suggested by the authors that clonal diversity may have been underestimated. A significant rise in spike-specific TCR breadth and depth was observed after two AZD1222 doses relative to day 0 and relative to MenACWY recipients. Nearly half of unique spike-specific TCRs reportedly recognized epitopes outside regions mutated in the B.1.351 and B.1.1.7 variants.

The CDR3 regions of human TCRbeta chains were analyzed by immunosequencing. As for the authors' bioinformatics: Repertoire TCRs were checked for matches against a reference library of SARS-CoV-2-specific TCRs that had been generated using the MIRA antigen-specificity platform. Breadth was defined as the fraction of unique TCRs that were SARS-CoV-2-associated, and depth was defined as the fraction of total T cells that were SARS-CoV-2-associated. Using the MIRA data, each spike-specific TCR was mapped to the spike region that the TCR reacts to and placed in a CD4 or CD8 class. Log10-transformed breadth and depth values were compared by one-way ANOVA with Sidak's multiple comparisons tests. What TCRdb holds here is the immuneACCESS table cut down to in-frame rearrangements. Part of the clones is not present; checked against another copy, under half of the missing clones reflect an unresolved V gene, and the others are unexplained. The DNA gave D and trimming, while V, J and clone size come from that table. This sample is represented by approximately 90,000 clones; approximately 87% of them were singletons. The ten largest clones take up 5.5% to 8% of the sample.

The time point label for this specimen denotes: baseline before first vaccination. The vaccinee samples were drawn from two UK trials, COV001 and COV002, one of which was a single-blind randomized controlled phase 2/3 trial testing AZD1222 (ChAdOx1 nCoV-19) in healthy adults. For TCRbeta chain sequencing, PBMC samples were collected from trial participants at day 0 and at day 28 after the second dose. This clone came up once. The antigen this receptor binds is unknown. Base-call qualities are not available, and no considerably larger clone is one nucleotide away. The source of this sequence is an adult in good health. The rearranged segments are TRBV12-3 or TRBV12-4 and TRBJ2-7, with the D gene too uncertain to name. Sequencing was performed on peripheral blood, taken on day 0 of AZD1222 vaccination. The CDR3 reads CASSLVPLEQYF. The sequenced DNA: TGTGCCAGCAGTTTAGTTCCTCTCGAGCAGTACTTC.